Below are 25 T cell receptor beta chains sequenced from a single sample in a study of cytomegalovirus exposure and HLA in healthy donors. The PCR contained 60 Vbeta and 13 Jbeta primers. Method: immunoSEQ multiplex PCR; TCRdb's copy keeps in-frame clones and lacks some. Of about 170,000 clones detected, 65% to 85% appear once; the ten largest clones hold 0.77%. Sequencing was performed on PBMCs. The receptor source for this set is a woman aged 18-30 years in good health and CMV-seronegative.

This clone was seen only a few times. The chain combines TRBV11-2 with TRBJ1-2; 8 bases fit TRBD1. The trim removed 0 bases at V and 1 base at J, leaving 4 bases unmatched. Germline V lookup: CDR1 SGHAT, CDR2 FQNNGV. The CDR3 has 16 residues. CDR3 sequence reads: CASSLEDRDINYGYTF. The CDR3 coding sequence is TGTGCCAGCAGCTTAGAGGACAGGGACATTAACTATGGCTACACCTTC.

The chain uses TRBV18 and TRBJ1-2; TRBD1 aligns across 7 bases. Germline CDR1 is KGHSH and CDR2 is LQKENI. This CDR3 has 15 residues. The J segment lost 10 bases and the V segment lost 1 base, leaving 12 bases of the junction unmatched. The CDR3 sequence: CASSPLGQVDNDYTF. The CDR3 coding sequence is TGTGCCAGCTCACCACTTGGACAGGTGGATAACGACTACACCTTC. Drawing the rest from reference TRBV18 and TRBJ1-2, the complete variable domain is NAGVMQNPRHLVRRRGQEARLRCSPMKGHSHVYWYRQLPEEGLKFMVYLQKENIIDESGMPKERFSAEFPKEGPSILRIQQVVRGDSAAYFCASSPLGQVDNDYTFGSGTRLTVV.

Notes on this clone: One junction end disagrees with the germline gene, perhaps due to a read error. The chain employs TRBV5-6 and TRBJ1-5; the match to TRBD1 covers 7 bases. Germline assignment: CDR1 SGHDT and CDR2 YYEEEE. There are 15 residues in the CDR3. The CDR3 coding sequence is TGTGCCAGCAGCGTGGGACAGACTAGCGATCAGCCCCAGCATTTT. This codes for CASSVGQTSDQPQHF.

This clone occurred once. The chain links TRBV7-9 to TRBJ2-5; no clear D gene. CDR1 is SEHNR, CDR2 FQNEAQ, per germline (reference sequence). The V gene lost 2 bases and the J gene lost 1 base, with 11 bases spanning the gap. CDR3 length: 15 amino acids. DNA of the CDR3: TGTGCCAGCAGCTTAAGTACAGCCGGCCAAGAGACCCAGTACTTC. It is translated as CASSLSTAGQETQYF.

This clone turned up a few times. The rearrangement uses TRBV10-3 and TRBJ2-3; D is perhaps TRBD2 (6 bases). The germline V and J ends were trimmed by 4 bases and 3 bases, with 14 bases remaining between them. The CDR3 has 15 residues. From germline, CDR1 is ENHRY and CDR2 SYGVKD. The CDR3 DNA reads as TGTGCCATCAGTGGCCTAGCGTTCGGAACAGATACGCAGTATTTT. Protein product: CAISGLAFGTDTQYF.

This chain uses TRBV4-1 with TRBJ1-5; the D is unclear. The germline V and J ends were trimmed by 0 bases and 5 bases, with 5 bases remaining between them. Germline lookup yields CDR1 MGHRA and CDR2 YSYEKL. The CDR3 is 13 amino acids. CDR3 sequence (DNA): TGCGCCAGCAGCCAAGATCCTGATCAGCCCCAGCATTTT. It codes for CASSQDPDQPQHF.

Details on this clone: Within the sample, other DNA sequences also encode this same CDR3. V usage is TRBV27 and J usage is TRBJ2-7; 8 bases fit TRBD1. The CDR3 loop spans 14 amino acids. J lost 6 bases, V lost 6 bases, and 10 bases had no gene match. Germline V lookup: CDR1 MNHEY, CDR2 SMNVEV (reference sequence). CDR3 sequence: CASRGQGGSIEQYF. The CDR3 DNA sequence: TGTGCCAGCAGAGGACAGGGAGGCAGCATCGAGCAGTACTTC.

The chain carries TRBV6-5 and TRBJ2-5, with a tentative D call TRBD2 (5 bases). The CDR3 spans 12 residues. Between the trimmed V and J ends, which lost 6 bases and 5 bases, there was a span of 10 bases. Looked up from germline, CDR1 is MNHEY and CDR2 is SVGAGI. For the CDR3, the DNA is TGTGCCAGCAGACGGGGATTGGAGACCCAGTACTTC. Protein product: CASRRGLETQYF.

This chain links TRBV19 with TRBJ1-4; 7 bases are shared with TRBD1. From germline, CDR1 is LNHDA and CDR2 SQIVND (reference sequence). V shed 6 bases and J 3 bases; nucleotides not matched to a gene: 10. This CDR3 contains 16 residues. The CDR3 region has the DNA TGTGCCAGTAGCCGCAGACCGGGACAGTCTAATGAAAAACTGTTTTTT. Its protein product is CASSRRPGQSNEKLFF.

J is TRBJ2-7 and V is TRBV7-3; D possibly corresponds to TRBD1 (5 bases). The CDR3 contains 13 residues. Germline values: CDR1 SGHTA, CDR2 FQGTGA. Trimming left V 1 base short and J 3 bases short, with 7 bases between. The DNA for the CDR3 is TGTGCCAGCAGCTTAAGCCAGGGCTACGAGCAGTACTTC. This codes for CASSLSQGYEQYF.

The chain carries TRBV5-4 and TRBJ1-2; D is perhaps TRBD1 (6 bases). Germline assignment: CDR1 SGHNT and CDR2 YYREEE (reference sequence). Trimming shortened V by 1 base and J by 4 bases, and 14 bases separated the two germline ends. CDR3 length: 15 residues. CDR3 in amino acids: CASSLYSLRGYGYTF. DNA for the CDR3: TGTGCCAGCAGCTTGTACAGCCTCAGGGGCTATGGCTACACCTTC.

The table lists this clone with a count of one. The CDR3 DNA is TGTGCCAGTAGTATTTTTCATAGCAATCAGCCCCAGCATTTT. Its protein is CASSIFHSNQPQHF. The chain uses TRBV19 and TRBJ1-5; D call uncertain. This CDR3 contains 14 residues. V was clipped by 3 bases and J by 0 bases, with 6 bases between them. Germline V CDR1 and CDR2: LNHDA, SQIVND (reference sequence).

A single count supports this clone. At the DNA level, this CDR3 is encoded by other sequences in the same sample as well. The rearrangement links TRBV10-3 to TRBJ2-1, with 9 bases fitting TRBD1. The CDR3 sequence is 14 residues long. Germline CDR1 reads ENHRY; CDR2 reads SYGVKD. With 6 bases clipped from V and 8 bases from J, the junction kept 8 bases outside the gene matches. In nucleotides, the CDR3 is TGTGCCATCAGCCGGGGACAGGGCGTCCATGAGCAGTTCTTC. Protein product: CAISRGQGVHEQFF.

The chain combines TRBV28 with TRBJ2-6, with TRBD2 as a possible D gene (5 bases). This CDR3 region has 15 residues. Germline V gene data show CDR1 as MDHEN and CDR2 as SYDVKM. Trimming cost V 6 bases and J 2 bases, with 11 bases left between them. The CDR3 is CASSPTRAGANVLTF. The DNA for the CDR3 is TGTGCCAGCAGCCCCACGAGGGCTGGGGCCAACGTCCTGACTTTC.

The chain recombines TRBV6-1 with TRBJ1-1; TRBD1 matches at 7 bases. The CDR3 is 16 amino acids. Germline lookup yields CDR1 MNHNS and CDR2 SASEGT. The ends lost 4 bases at V and 1 base at J; junction bases unmatched: 9. The CDR3 DNA reads as TGTGCCAGCAGTGCCGGGACAGTGAACCCGAACACTGAAGCTTTCTTT. Translated, it gives CASSAGTVNPNTEAFF.

The chain joins TRBV7-2 to TRBJ2-1; 9 bases agree with TRBD2. Trimming removed 2 bases from V and 8 bases from J; junction bases left unmatched: 7. Germline CDR1 SGHTA, CDR2 FQGNSA. The CDR3 extends over 15 amino acids. The CDR3 bases are TGTGCCAGCAGCTTACTAGCGGGAAATGGCTATGAGCAGTTCTTC. This encodes CASSLLAGNGYEQFF.

This clone was detected once. This chain links TRBV5-1 with TRBJ1-4, with 9 positions matching TRBD1. The V and J ends lost 0 bases and 5 bases, in that order; junction bases with no gene match: 5. The CDR3 is 16 amino acids. Germline lookup yields CDR1 SGHRS and CDR2 YFSETQ. In DNA, the CDR3 is TGCGCCAGCAGCTTGGGGGGACAGGGAGGCAATGAAAAACTGTTTTTT. Translating gives CASSLGGQGGNEKLFF.

The chain has TRBV27 and TRBJ1-1; no clear D. The CDR3 totals 17 residues. Trimming stripped 0 bases from V and 3 bases from J, with 17 bases between. Per germline, CDR1 MNHEY and CDR2 SMNVEV (reference sequence). CDR3 loop: CASSLSTAAAGHTEAFF. CDR3 in DNA: TGTGCCAGCAGTTTATCTACAGCGGCCGCCGGACACACTGAAGCTTTCTTT.

V usage is TRBV10-3 and J usage is TRBJ1-5; D gene unclear. With 0 bases removed from V and 4 bases from J, the gap between germline ends came to 4 bases. From germline, CDR1 is ENHRY and CDR2 SYGVKD. The CDR3 spans 13 residues. As DNA, the CDR3 is TGTGCCATCAGTGAGTCGCAGAATCAGCCCCAGCATTTT. This codes for CAISESQNQPQHF.

The chain couples TRBV4-2 to TRBJ2-3, with D unresolved. Germline-derived CDR1 and CDR2 are LGHNA and YNFKEQ. The V end lost 4 bases, the J end lost 1 base, and 9 bases lay between the germline ends. The CDR3 spans 14 residues. The CDR3 spells CASSLLVGTDTQYF. The CDR3 DNA is TGTGCCAGCAGCCTCCTCGTCGGCACAGATACGCAGTATTTT.

The chain carries TRBV6-1 and TRBJ1-5; D might be TRBD1 (6 bases). Trimming removed 1 base from V and 7 bases from J, with 17 bases in between. Germline V CDR1 and CDR2: MNHNS, SASEGT. This CDR3 is built from 16 residues. CDR3 nucleotides: TGTGCCAGCAGTGAAGGTCTGGGAGGGGGTAGCCAGCCCCAGCATTTT. Its protein product is CASSEGLGGGSQPQHF.

The chain couples TRBV2 to TRBJ1-5, with D hard to call. The ends were cut back, 1 base at V and 2 bases at J, with 6 bases in the middle. Germline loops: CDR1 SNHLY, CDR2 FYNNEI. The CDR3 has 14 residues. The CDR3: CASSEVQGNQPQHF. CDR3 bases: TGTGCCAGCAGTGAAGTCCAGGGCAATCAGCCCCAGCATTTT.

This chain joins TRBV7-8 and TRBJ2-3; D is perhaps TRBD2 (6 bases). Between the trimmed V and J ends, which lost 5 bases and 2 bases, there was a span of 23 bases. Per the germline V gene, CDR1 is SGHVS and CDR2 is FQNEAQ. The length of the CDR3 is 18 residues. In DNA, the CDR3 is TGTGCCAGCAGCCCCGGCAGGGAAAGGACTAAGTTCACAGATACGCAGTATTTT. Translation gives CASSPGRERTKFTDTQYF.

This clone was recorded a few times. The chain employs TRBV7-9 and TRBJ2-5; D is uncertain. The CDR3 has 13 residues. From germline, CDR1 is SEHNR and CDR2 FQNEAQ (reference sequence). V lost 3 bases and J lost 5, with 10 bases in between. The CDR3 DNA is TGTGCCAGCAGCTTCGCATCCCGGGAGACCCAGTACTTC. Translation gives CASSFASRETQYF.

Only one count was recorded for this clone. This chain connects TRBV28 to TRBJ1-5, with 12 positions matching TRBD1. Losses at the gene ends were 5 bases for V and 5 bases for J; bases not matched to a gene: 1. CDR1 is MDHEN and CDR2 is SYDVKM in the germline V gene. CDR3 length: 14 amino acids. The CDR3 nucleotides read TGTGCCAGCAGTGGGGACAGGGGGCATCAGCCCCAGCATTTT. Translating it yields CASSGDRGHQPQHF.